The T cell receptor (beta chain) under discussion was sequenced for a study of T cell repertoires and HLA-DP antigens. Study details: Sorted CD137+CD4+ samples averaged approximately 0.2 ug DNA; pre-culture CD4+ samples, 1,000 to 1,500 ng. Study findings and constraints: Within donors, the two allele-specific clone sets shared few clones.

Primers targeted 54 TRBV and 13 TRBJ segments. The method was immunoSEQ multiplex PCR; TCRdb's version includes in-frame clones alone and lacks a portion of them. The top ten clones hold 50% to 70% of a sample with hundreds of clones, 51% of them seen once. This clone was picked up one time. Germline CDR1 reads WNHNN; CDR2 reads SYGVQD (reference sequence). The CDR3 loop spans 15 amino acids. With V trimmed by 4 bases and J by 3 bases, 5 bases remained unmatched. Here the label signifies: CD137+ CD4 T cells sorted after culture with HeLa expressing allogeneic HLA-DP. Stimulation used HeLa cells expressing transduced HLA-DPA1/DPB1, HLA-DM, invariant chain and CD80. CD4+ cells expanded for about two weeks were restimulated 20 to 25 h with allogeneic-DPB1 HeLa cells. Untouched CD4+ T cells were isolated by negative selection, averaging about 98% purity.

The sequence derives from a man in his sixties in good health and CMV-seronegative. The chain uses TRBV10-1 and TRBJ2-1; TRBD2 matches 8 bases. The material sequenced was alloreactive CD137+ CD4+ T cells from cultured PBMCs. Subset in this sample: CD137+ CD4+ cells sorted after 24 h restimulation with the allogeneic HLA-DP-expressing HeLa cells. The CDR3 sequence: CASSVSGGGYNEQFF. Here the CDR3 DNA reads TGCGCCAGCAGTGTTTCGGGGGGGGGCTACAATGAGCAGTTCTTC.